This entry is about one T cell receptor (beta chain). Different DNA sequences within this sample yield the same CDR3. Naive-designated CD8 cells lacked CD45RO, were positively enriched for CCR7, and omitted terminally differentiated effector memory CD45RA+ cells. The record originates from a study of shared clonotypes between healthy human individuals. About the study: Ranging from 18 to 49 in age, donors were a couple of women and three men.

Assay used: immunoSEQ multiplex PCR; TCRdb lists only in-frame clones, some missing. Of about 800,000 clones listed, 95% to 97% are singletons. V was trimmed by 4 bases and J by 1 base, leaving 7 bases between them. The CDR3 spans 14 residues. Germline V gives CDR1 SEHNR, CDR2 FQNEAQ (reference sequence). The V call is TRBV7-9, the J call TRBJ2-2; D is undetermined. Sequencing used naive CD8+ T cells sorted from blood. The sequence was obtained from a young man in good health. CDR3 bases: TGTGCCAGCAGCTCAACAGAGAACACCGGGGAGCTGTTTTTT. Amino acid sequence: CASSSTENTGELFF.